This TCR beta chain emerged from a study of beta chain features in type 1 diabetes (dated by TCRdb to 2016 to 2019). General notes on the study: Mean age, gender distribution, total cell number and subset yield were not different between patients and healthy donors. Across all samples, about 110 million sorted cells were examined, and cell number per subset correlated strongly with RNA yield. In the study, recently diagnosed type 1 diabetes patients and matched healthy donors were compared on the TCRB repertoires of their sorted circulating CD4+ T cell subsets. Whereas all 30 or so donors provided naive and central memory subsets, regulatory and stem cell-like memory subsets were isolated from just 8 patients and about 8 healthy donors.

As for this clone: The target of this receptor is not known. No base quality information exists; no much larger clone differs at one position.

The entire amount of isolated RNA was reverse transcribed using the High Capacity cDNA Reverse Transcription Kit, so the sequenced TCRB transcripts were expressed ones. Naive, central memory and regulatory T cell samples underwent deep immunoSEQ sequencing, averaging around 3.9 million total reads per sample. After sorted cells were lysed in RLT buffer, RNA was extracted with DNase-treated RNeasy Micro or Mini kits, with the choice depending on cell number. Each cell subset was processed on its own to prevent cross-contamination, while patient and healthy donor samples were processed together. Using the immunoSEQ multiplex PCR, TCRB sequences were amplified from cDNA into 87-bp fragments spanning the CDR3 region. Sequencing of the amplicons was done on the Illumina HiSeq platform. The study's processing was this. PCR bias was corrected computationally using synthetic template baselines, and reads within Hamming distance 2 were collapsed, with unmergeable singletons discarded. Reads were aligned to IMGT to assign V, D and J genes, CDR3 length, and insertions or deletions at six rearrangement sites. Within each subset, clonotype counts were normalized to sorted cell number, after which true diversity and Gini coefficients were computed with the tcR R package. Repertoire sharing was quantified using the overlap coefficient calculated on TCRB nucleotide sequences. Out-of-frame TCRB sequences from naive cells were analyzed to stand in for the pre-selection repertoire. TCRdb obtained this table from immuneACCESS and retained in-frame rearrangements with V and J assigned. These tables miss some clones; where compared with another copy, unresolved V genes account for less than half of the shortfall, and the remainder is unexplained. For V, J and clone size, that table is used; D and trimming come from the DNA. The sample table shows about 660,000 clones, and roughly 13% are seen once. The ten largest clones capture around 0.04% of the sample.

The study at large found these results: In all four CD4+ subsets, TCRB CDR3 length was moderately but significantly shorter in type 1 diabetes patients. Because the HLA sub-analyses included only small numbers of individuals, any influence of HLA type on TCRB rearrangement was left unresolved. At VDJ recombination sites, patients with type 1 diabetes made fewer insertions and deleted more nucleotides, a pattern implying thymic rearrangement abnormalities. PCR might favor shorter templates, but patient and control samples were amplified and corrected together, so any skew would affect both groups equally. The naive, central memory and regulatory TCRB repertoires appeared to resemble one another more closely among patients than among healthy donors. Sequencing cDNA rather than genomic DNA could over-represent highly expressing activated cells, although activation and CD3 levels did not differ between groups.

V was cut back by 5 bases and J by 0 bases, leaving a gap of 17 bases between them. The germline V gene (reference sequence) sets CDR1 to MNHEY and CDR2 to SMNVEV. The cysteine opens and the phenylalanine closes a CDR3 of 17 amino acids. The read is trimmed to its CDR3 DNA, 51 bases read in frame from base 1. Each donor gave one peripheral blood draw, averaging about 120 mL, which was collected into heparinised tubes. A BD FACSAria II was used to sort naive, central memory, regulatory and stem cell-like memory CD4+ T cells with a panel that included CD45RO, CCR7, CD25, CD127, CD95 and CD27. Purity was above 95% for every sorted population. PBMCs were isolated right away by Lymphoprep density gradient centrifugation and were stained directly, without culture. So that batch effects would be minimized, each experiment stained and sorted samples in pairs, pairing one healthy donor with one patient.

The chain is made from TRBV27 and TRBJ1-5, with the D segment identity uncertain. Sequencing was performed on naive CD4+ T cells from blood. Read against the paper, the sample's cell subset or site label means: true naive CD4+ T cells. The TCR was taken from a young man with type 1 diabetes. The sequenced DNA is TGTGCCAGCAGTCCCCACGCTGATGGGTATAGCAATCAGCCCCAGCATTTT. This gives the protein CASSPHADGYSNQPQHF.